This TCR beta chain was captured by sequencing in a study of blood T cell repertoires in COVID-19 (dated by TCRdb to 2018 to 2021). Turning to the overall study: Samples covering the acute and convalescent phases of COVID-19 were provided by collaborators in the United States, Italy and Spain. Nearly every sample came with metadata listing a de-identified subject ID, COVID-19 status, age in years and sex. Subjects who had been exposed to COVID-19, were actively infected with it, or had recovered from it provided the deeply sampled blood TCRbeta repertoires that made up the dataset. The repertoires were released in a freely available public database intended as a resource for research on the immune response to SARS-CoV-2. The material from the prospective study consisted of cDNA or gDNA derived from T cells, B-cell-depleted T cells, or PBMCs. Samples came from the ongoing ImmuneRACE study (first 160 participants) plus 1,254 subjects from 6 global collaborators. Where HLA class I and class II types were available, the types were taken from metadata supplied by the sample provider, not from assay-based typing.

The germline V gene (reference sequence) specifies MNHEY as CDR1 and SMNVEV as CDR2. The CDR3 runs 17 residues from the cysteine to the phenylalanine. The CDR3 DNA has 51 bases and is translated from base 1. The V and J ends are trimmed by 6 bases and 0 bases, leaving 17 bases between them. TCRbeta CDR3 regions were amplified from genomic DNA using the immunoSEQ Assay, a bias-controlled multiplex PCR. Processing in the source paper ran as follows. Nucleated cell counts per sample were estimated from amplification of reference gene primers within the assay. To quantify the absolute abundance of each unique TCRbeta CDR3 rearrangement, sequence reads were collapsed and filtered. Productive Simpson clonality was computed per sample as the square root of Simpson's diversity index over productive rearrangements. Held by TCRdb, this immuneACCESS table contains in-frame sequences only and omits some clones. Under half of the omission traces to an unresolved V gene where checked; the cause of the rest is unknown. From that table come the V and J calls and clone size; the DNA was used to work out D and trimming. The sample table shows roughly 43,000 clones, and approximately 90% are seen once. Roughly 15% of the sample rests with the top ten.

Study-wide findings and limitations: How much clinical and demographic metadata was included differed by source and by participant, and the metadata was provided uncurated.

Each collaborating institution followed its own protocols to collect whole blood in K2EDTA tubes. For TCRbeta analysis, collaborator samples were shipped as frozen whole blood, as isolated PBMCs, or as DNA extracted from either sample type. A word on this clone: Which antigen it targets is not known. The record has no base qualities; no much larger clone is one base away.

This TCR was recovered from a man in his 70s with active COVID-19. The V gene is TRBV27 and the J gene is TRBJ1-4; the D region possibly corresponds to TRBD1 (5 bases align). Sequencing input: peripheral blood. The DNA sequence follows: TGTGCCAGCAGGCCAAGGGGCTTCGATGCAACTAATGAAAAACTGTTTTTT. It codes for CASRPRGFDATNEKLFF. With the portions outside the CDR3 filled from the reference TRBV27 and TRBJ1-4 genes, the complete variable region becomes EAQVTQNPRYLITVTGKKLTVTCSQNMNHEYMSWYRQDPGLGLRQIYYSMNVEVTDKGDVPEGYKVSRKEKRNFPLILESPSPNQTSLYFCASRPRGFDATNEKLFFGSGTQLSVL.